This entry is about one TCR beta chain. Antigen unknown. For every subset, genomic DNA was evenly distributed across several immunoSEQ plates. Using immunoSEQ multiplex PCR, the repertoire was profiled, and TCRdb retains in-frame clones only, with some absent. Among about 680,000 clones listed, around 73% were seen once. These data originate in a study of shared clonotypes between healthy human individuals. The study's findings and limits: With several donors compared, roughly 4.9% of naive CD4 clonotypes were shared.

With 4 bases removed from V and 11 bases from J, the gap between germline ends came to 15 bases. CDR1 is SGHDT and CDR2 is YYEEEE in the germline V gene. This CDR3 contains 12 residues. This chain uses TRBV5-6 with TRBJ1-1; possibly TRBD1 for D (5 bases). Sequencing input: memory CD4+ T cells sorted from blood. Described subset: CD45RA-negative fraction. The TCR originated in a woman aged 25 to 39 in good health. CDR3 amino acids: CASSQRTFTAFF. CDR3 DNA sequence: TGTGCCAGCAGCCAAAGGACATTTACGGCTTTCTTT.